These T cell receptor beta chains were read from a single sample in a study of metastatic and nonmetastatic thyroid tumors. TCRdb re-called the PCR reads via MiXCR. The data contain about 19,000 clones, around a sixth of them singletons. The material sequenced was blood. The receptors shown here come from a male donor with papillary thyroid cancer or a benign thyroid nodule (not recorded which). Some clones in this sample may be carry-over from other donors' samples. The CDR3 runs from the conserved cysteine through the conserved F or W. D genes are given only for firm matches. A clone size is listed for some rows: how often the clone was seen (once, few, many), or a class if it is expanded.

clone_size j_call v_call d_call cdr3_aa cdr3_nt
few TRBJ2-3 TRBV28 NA CASSFPGVQGQSTDTQYF TGTGCCAGCAGTTTTCCTGGTGTACAGGGACAATCCACAGATACGCAGTATTTT
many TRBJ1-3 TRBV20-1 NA CSASPTASGNTIYF TGCAGTGCTAGTCCAACAGCCTCTGGAAACACCATATATTTT
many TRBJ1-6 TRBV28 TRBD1 CASSLGQGASPLHF TGTGCCAGCTCCCTTGGTCAGGGGGCTTCACCCCTCCACTTT
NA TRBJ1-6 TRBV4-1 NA CASSQGQTDSPLHF TGCGCCAGCAGCCAGGGGCAAACGGATTCACCCCTCCACTTT
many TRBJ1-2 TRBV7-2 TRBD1 CASSGYDRGPGYTF TGTGCCAGCAGCGGATACGACAGGGGGCCTGGCTACACCTTC
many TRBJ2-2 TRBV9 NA CASSVGPPGTGELFF TGTGCCAGCAGCGTAGGCCCCCCGGGCACCGGGGAGCTGTTTTTT
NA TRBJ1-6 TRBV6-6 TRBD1 CASSYQNRGHLNSPLHF TGTGCCAGCAGTTACCAGAACAGGGGGCATCTGAATTCACCCCTCCACTTT
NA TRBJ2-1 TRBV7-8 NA CASSVPVFRRGDNEQFF TGTGCCAGCAGCGTTCCCGTATTTCGGCGGGGAGACAATGAGCAGTTCTTC
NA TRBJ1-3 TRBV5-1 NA CASSLSWQSGTIYF TGCGCCAGCAGCTTGTCATGGCAAAGTGGCACCATATATTTT
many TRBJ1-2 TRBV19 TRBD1 CASKDRDYGHTF TGTGCCAGTAAAGACAGGGACTACGGCCACACCTTC
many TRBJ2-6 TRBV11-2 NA CASTPGANVLTF TGTGCCAGCACCCCTGGGGCCAACGTCCTGACTTTC
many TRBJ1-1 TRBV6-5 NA CASSYSTRGQNTEAFF TGTGCCAGCAGTTACTCCACCAGGGGCCAAAACACTGAAGCTTTCTTT
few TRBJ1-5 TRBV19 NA CASSIPPLQPQHF TGTGCCAGTAGTATACCGCCCCTCCAGCCCCAGCATTTT
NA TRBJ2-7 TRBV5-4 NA CASSLSGEQYF TGTGCCAGCAGCTTATCAGGGGAGCAGTACTTC
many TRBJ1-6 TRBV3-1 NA CASSQAGSAPLHF TGTGCCAGCAGCCAAGCAGGGTCTGCACCCCTCCACTTT
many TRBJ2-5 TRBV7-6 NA CASSLDLGPRTQYF TGTGCCAGCAGCTTAGATTTGGGCCCCAGGACCCAGTACTTC
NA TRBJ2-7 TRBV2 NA CATSTGSIYEQYF TGTGCCACTAGCACAGGTTCGATCTACGAGCAGTACTTC
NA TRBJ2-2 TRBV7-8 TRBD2 CASSSLGAGDVGELFF TGTGCCAGCAGCTCGCTGGGAGCGGGAGACGTCGGGGAGCTGTTTTTT
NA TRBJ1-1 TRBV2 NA CASRPNMNTEAFF TGTGCCAGCAGACCCAACATGAACACTGAAGCTTTCTTT
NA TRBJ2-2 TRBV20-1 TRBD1 CSALRGQGAAGELFF TGCAGTGCTCTAAGGGGACAGGGGGCGGCCGGGGAGCTGTTTTTT
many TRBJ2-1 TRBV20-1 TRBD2 CSVTIAGVSSSYNEQFF TGCAGTGTTACCATAGCGGGAGTATCGAGCTCCTACAATGAGCAGTTCTTC
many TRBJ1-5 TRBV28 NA CASKYPGNQPQHF TGTGCCAGCAAATACCCCGGGAATCAGCCCCAGCATTTT
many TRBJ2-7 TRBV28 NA CASSMTLGYEQYF TGTGCCAGCAGTATGACTCTGGGCTACGAGCAGTACTTC
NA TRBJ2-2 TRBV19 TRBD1 CASFTGAAELFF TGTGCCAGTTTCACAGGGGCGGCGGAGCTGTTTTTT